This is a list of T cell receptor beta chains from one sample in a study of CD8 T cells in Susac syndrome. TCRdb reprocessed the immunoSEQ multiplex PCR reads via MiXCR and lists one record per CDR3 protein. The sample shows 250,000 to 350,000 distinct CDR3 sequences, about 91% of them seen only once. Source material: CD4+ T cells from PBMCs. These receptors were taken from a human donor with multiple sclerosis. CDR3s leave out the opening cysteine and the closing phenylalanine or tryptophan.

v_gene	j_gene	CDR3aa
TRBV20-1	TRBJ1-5	SATPFDRGDQPQH
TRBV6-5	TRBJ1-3	ASSPRWQPGNTIY
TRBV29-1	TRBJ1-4	SVDEGVGEKLF
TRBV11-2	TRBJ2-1	ASSLIGVVDEQF
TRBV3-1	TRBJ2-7	ASSQRERGGREQY
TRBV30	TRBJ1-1	AWRTGGHTEAF
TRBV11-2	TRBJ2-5	ASSLGNLAGAGRGETQY
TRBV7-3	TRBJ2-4	ASSQNGGSIQY
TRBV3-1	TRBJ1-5	ASSQDEGKPQH
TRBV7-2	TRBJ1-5	ASSLPNQPQH
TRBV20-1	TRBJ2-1	SARDPRLLGGSYNEQF
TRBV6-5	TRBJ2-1	ASSYSGTSSNEQF
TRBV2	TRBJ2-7	ASRTGSVHEQY
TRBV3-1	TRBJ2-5	ASSQSGETQY
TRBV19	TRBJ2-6	ASGVVSSGANVLT
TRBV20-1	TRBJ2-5	SASSPPLETQY
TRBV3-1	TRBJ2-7	ASSQGSAGAEQY
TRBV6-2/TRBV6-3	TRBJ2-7	ASSTTRPGQGYEQY
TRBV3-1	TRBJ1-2	ASSQDPDRLYGYT
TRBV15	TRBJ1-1	ATRTGINTEAF
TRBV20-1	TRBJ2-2	SARGRRPNTGELF
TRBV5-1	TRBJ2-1	ASSATAASEQF
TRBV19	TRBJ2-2	ASRSVGELF
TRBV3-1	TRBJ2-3	ASSQAGVGTDTQY
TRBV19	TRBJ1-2	ASSEPGKANYGYT
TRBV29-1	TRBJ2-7	SVRQGYREQY
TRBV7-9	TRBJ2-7	ASSLGLAGTSEQY
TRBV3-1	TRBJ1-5	ASSLGTGGRAQH
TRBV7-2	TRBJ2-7	ASSRSSGSYEQY
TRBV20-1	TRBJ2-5	SAPLGRETQY
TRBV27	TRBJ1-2	ASSSSYRLRGSSLYGYT
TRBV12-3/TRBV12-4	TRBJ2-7	ASSSGLAGASRQY
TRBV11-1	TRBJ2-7	ASSSERERYEQY
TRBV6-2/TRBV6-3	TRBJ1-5	ASRPDRGINQPQH
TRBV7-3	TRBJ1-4	ASGQGAGEKLF
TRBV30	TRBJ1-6	AWSLGSSYNSPLH
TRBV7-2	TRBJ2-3	ASSLERGTDTQY
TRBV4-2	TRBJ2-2	ASSQDRAAYSTGELF
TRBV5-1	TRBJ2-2	ASSSGPTTGELF
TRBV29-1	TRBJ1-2	SARTGGDGYT
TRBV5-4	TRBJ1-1	ASSSPTQGAIITEAF
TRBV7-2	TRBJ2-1	ASSPRLAGGNNEQF
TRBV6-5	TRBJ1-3	ASSPSWSNTIY
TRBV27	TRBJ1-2	ASSFSGGNYGYT
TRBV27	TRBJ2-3	ASSLWRGSTDTQY
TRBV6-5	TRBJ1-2	ATADRGKANYGYT
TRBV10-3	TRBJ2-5	AISAARQEGETQY
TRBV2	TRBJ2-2	ASKGGGRTTGELF
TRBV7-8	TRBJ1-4	ASSLVLSTRHTNEKLF
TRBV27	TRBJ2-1	ASSLGPGPVVVVGEQF
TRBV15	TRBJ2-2	ATSIGAGELF
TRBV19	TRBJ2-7	ASSIDRVNNEQY
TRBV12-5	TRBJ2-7	ASGFPRGQGLDGYEQY